Listed here are 19 T cell receptor beta chains from one sample, sequenced in a study of cytomegalovirus exposure and HLA in healthy donors (dated by TCRdb to about 2017). The receptor library was made with the immunoSEQ multiplex PCR assay. For the multiplex PCR, a mixture combining 60 forward primers for TCR Vbeta segments and 13 reverse primers for TCR Jbeta segments was used. Sourced from immuneACCESS, this table was stored by TCRdb with only in-frame sequences that have V and J called. A share of the clones is absent; for the studies checked, an unresolved V gene accounts for under half, and the remainder has no known explanation. The table for this sample records 150,000 or so clones. About 1.6% of the sample comes from the top ten. The specimen sequenced was PBMCs. Receptor source: a woman between 45 and 60 years old in good health and CMV-seronegative.

The chain recombines TRBV6-5 with TRBJ1-1; no clear D. Germline V gene sequence: CDR1 MNHEY, CDR2 SVGAGI. The CDR3 runs 14 residues. V lost 2 bases and J lost 10, with 17 bases in between. The CDR3 DNA sequence: TGTGCCAGCAGTTACGAGCCAGCCCGTGGCGGAGCTTTCTTT. Amino acid sequence: CASSYEPARGGAFF.

The chain employs TRBV5-1 and TRBJ2-4, with no clear D. CDR3 length equals 15 residues. V dropped 5 bases and J dropped 0 bases, with 12 bases sitting between them. Looked up from germline, CDR1 is SGHRS and CDR2 is YFSETQ. DNA of the CDR3: TGCGCCAGCAGACTTCACCCCGGAGCCAAAAACATTCAGTACTTC. This encodes CASRLHPGAKNIQYF.

The chain employs TRBV18 and TRBJ1-2, with 7 bases identical to TRBD1. This CDR3 contains 14 residues. Per germline, CDR1 KGHSH and CDR2 LQKENI. J was trimmed by 5 bases and V by 6 bases; bases with no gene match: 9. The CDR3 sequence: CASSPGQTSYGYTF. In DNA form, the CDR3 reads TGTGCCAGCTCGCCGGGACAGACCTCTTATGGCTACACCTTC.

The genes are TRBV27 and TRBJ2-6; D is uncertain. This CDR3 region has 15 residues. Germline V gene data show CDR1 as MNHEY and CDR2 as SMNVEV (reference sequence). Trimming pared 1 base from V and 0 bases from J, leaving 4 bases between. The CDR3: CASSLFSSGANVLTF. The CDR3 DNA sequence: TGTGCCAGCAGTTTATTCAGCTCTGGGGCCAACGTCCTGACTTTC.

The chain uses TRBV11-2 and TRBJ2-7, with D maybe TRBD2 (5 bases). Per the germline V gene, CDR1 is SGHAT and CDR2 is FQNNGV. The V end lost 4 bases, the J end lost 1 base, and 14 bases lay between the germline ends. The CDR3 covers 15 residues. The CDR3 DNA is TGTGCCAGCAGCTGGACTGTCTCCCCATCCTACGAGCAGTACTTC. Amino acid sequence: CASSWTVSPSYEQYF.

The V gene is TRBV6-1, the J gene TRBJ2-7, with D possibly matching TRBD1 (5 bases). This CDR3 has 13 amino acids. Germline V gives CDR1 MNHNS, CDR2 SASEGT. The germline V and J ends were trimmed by 9 bases and 2 bases, with 14 bases remaining between them. CDR3 coding DNA: TGTGCCAGTCTTTCGACAGTCCCCTACGAGCAGTACTTC. Translating it yields CASLSTVPYEQYF.

CDR3 in amino acids: CASSLAAGPNRYVNQPQHF. The CDR3 bases are TGTGCCAGCAGCTTAGCGGCGGGCCCAAACCGGTATGTGAATCAGCCCCAGCATTTT. The chain carries TRBV7-6 and TRBJ1-5; D is unresolved. Germline loops: CDR1 SGHVS, CDR2 FNYEAQ. The CDR3 is 19 amino acids. V lost 0 bases and J 4 bases, leaving 22 bases between the germline ends.

The chain has TRBV27 and TRBJ2-7, with 12 bases identical to TRBD2. Germline lookup yields CDR1 MNHEY and CDR2 SMNVEV (reference sequence). J gave up 6 bases and V 6 bases, and 6 bases lay outside the gene matches. This CDR3 contains 14 residues. CDR3 residues: CASRLAGGSREQYF. The CDR3 region has the DNA TGTGCCAGCAGACTAGCGGGGGGATCTCGCGAGCAGTACTTC.

The rearrangement uses TRBV27 and TRBJ2-7; 14 positions match TRBD2. Germline V lookup: CDR1 MNHEY, CDR2 SMNVEV (reference sequence). Germline trimming cut 3 bases from V and 3 bases from J; bases unmatched to any gene: 1. CDR3 length equals 15 residues. The CDR3 protein is CASSFGLAGGYEQYF. CDR3 in DNA: TGTGCCAGCAGTTTCGGACTAGCGGGGGGCTACGAGCAGTACTTC.

This chain links TRBV10-2 with TRBJ1-2; no definite D call. The germline CDR1 and CDR2 sequences are WSHSY and SAAADI. Trimming took 2 bases from V and 2 from J, leaving 6 bases between them. The CDR3 covers 13 residues. CDR3 residues: CASSEGPNYGYTF. CDR3 nucleotides: TGCGCCAGCAGTGAGGGCCCCAACTATGGCTACACCTTC.

The V call is TRBV6-6, the J call TRBJ2-7; D might be TRBD1 (5 bases). The V gene lost 7 bases and the J gene lost 9 bases, with 28 bases spanning the gap. Germline CDR1 reads MNHNY; CDR2 reads SVGAGI (reference sequence). The CDR3 spans 16 residues. The CDR3 spells CASNEVINGHILGQYF. Written as DNA, the CDR3 is TGTGCCAGCAACGAGGTCATCAACGGACACATCTTGGGGCAGTACTTC.

This rearrangement joins TRBV15 to TRBJ2-1; TRBD2 aligns across 9 bases. The J segment lost 6 bases and the V segment lost 0 bases, leaving 3 bases of the junction unmatched. This CDR3 has 15 residues. Germline V lookup: CDR1 LNHNV, CDR2 YYDKDF (reference sequence). The CDR3, as DNA: TGTGCCACCAGCAGAGATGGACTAGCGCGCAATGAGCAGTTCTTC. Its translation is CATSRDGLARNEQFF.

As to this clone: The junction differs from germline at one of its ends, possibly a read error. CDR3 nucleotide sequence: TGTGCTAGCAGCCCTACAGGGGAGGAGACCCAGTACTTC. It is translated as CASSPTGEETQYF. The rearrangement links TRBV7-7 to TRBJ2-5; TRBD1 aligns across 7 bases. Germline loops: CDR1 SSHAT, CDR2 FNYEAQ (reference sequence). This CDR3 spans 13 amino acids.

The V gene is TRBV27, the J gene TRBJ1-4; D uncertain. Trimming left V 7 bases short and J 0 bases short, with 21 bases between. Looked up from germline, CDR1 is MNHEY and CDR2 is SMNVEV (reference sequence). The CDR3 is 18 residues long. The CDR3 nucleotides are TGTGCCAGCAAGCTGAAGAATCAGGTTTATGCAACTAATGAAAAACTGTTTTTT. Translated, it gives CASKLKNQVYATNEKLFF.

The chain couples TRBV18 to TRBJ2-3, with 7 bases lining up with TRBD1. The CDR3 totals 15 residues. The ends lost 3 bases at V and 2 bases at J; junction bases unmatched: 5. CDR1 and CDR2 from the germline V gene are KGHSH and LQKENI. The CDR3 nucleotides are TGTGCCAGCTCACCCACAGGGGACAACACAGATACGCAGTATTTT. Its translation is CASSPTGDNTDTQYF.

The chain carries TRBV28 and TRBJ2-5, with a possible D match to TRBD2 (6 bases). Germline CDR1 is MDHEN and CDR2 is SYDVKM. The CDR3 loop spans 14 amino acids. Trimming shortened V by 7 bases and J by 5 bases, and 17 bases separated the two germline ends. In DNA form, the CDR3 reads TGTGCCAGCACCCCGGGCCCGGAGGGGGAGACCCAGTACTTC. Encoded protein: CASTPGPEGETQYF. Together with reference TRBV28 and TRBJ2-5, the CDR3 gives the full variable domain: DVKVTQSSRYLVKRTGEKVFLECVQDMDHENMFWYRQDPGLGLRLIYFSYDVKMKEKGDIPEGYSVSREKKERFSLILESASTNQTSMYLCASTPGPEGETQYFGPGTRLLVL.

The CDR3 DNA follows: TGTGCCAGCACCCTTGGGCAGGGCTTCTACGAGCAGTACTTC. Amino acid sequence: CASTLGQGFYEQYF. The chain is built from TRBV28 and TRBJ2-7, with D possibly TRBD1 on 5 matching bases. The germline V gene has CDR1 MDHEN and CDR2 SYDVKM. V dropped 7 bases and J dropped 3 bases, with 16 bases sitting between them. This CDR3 comprises 14 residues.

The chain recombines TRBV1 with TRBJ2-1; the table's D call, TRBD1, has no DNA check behind it. TRBV1 is classified as a pseudogene. The CDR3 loop spans 12 amino acids. The CDR3 nucleotides are TGCACCAGCAGGTCAAGGGGCAATGAGCAGTTCTTC. Translating it yields CTSRSRGNEQFF.

This chain uses TRBV7-3 with TRBJ1-2; 9 positions agree with TRBD1. Per the germline V gene, CDR1 is SGHTA and CDR2 is FQGTGA. This CDR3 contains 15 residues. The J segment lost 6 bases and the V segment lost 0 bases, leaving 5 bases of the junction unmatched. Here the CDR3 DNA reads TGTGCCAGCAGCTTAACGTACCGGACAGGGGATGGCTACACCTTC. Its translation is CASSLTYRTGDGYTF.